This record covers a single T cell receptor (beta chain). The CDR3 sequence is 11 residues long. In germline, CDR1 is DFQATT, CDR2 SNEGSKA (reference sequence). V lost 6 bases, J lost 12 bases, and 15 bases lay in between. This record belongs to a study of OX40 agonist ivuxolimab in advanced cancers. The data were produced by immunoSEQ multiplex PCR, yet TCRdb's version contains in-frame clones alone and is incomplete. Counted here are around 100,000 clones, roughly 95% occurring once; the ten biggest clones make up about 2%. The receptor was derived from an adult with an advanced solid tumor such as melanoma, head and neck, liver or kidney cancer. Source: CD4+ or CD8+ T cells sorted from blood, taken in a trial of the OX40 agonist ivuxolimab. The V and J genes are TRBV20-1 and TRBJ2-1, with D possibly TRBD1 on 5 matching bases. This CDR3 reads CSARHDSGQFF. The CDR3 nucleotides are TGCAGTGCACGACACGACAGTGGGCAGTTCTTC.